Listed here are 26 T cell receptor beta chains from one sample, sequenced in a study of neurological immune-mediated disorders. TCRdb used MiXCR to reprocess the 5' RACE reads, holding one entry per CDR3 protein. Of more than 55,000 distinct CDR3 sequences detected, around 10% appear once; the ten largest clones hold 9.5% to 15%. Regarding time point: longitudinal time-point 2. The sequenced material came from PBMCs. These receptors were taken from a man aged 30 to 39 in good health.

Many counts were recorded for this clonotype. The V gene is TRBV7-2, the J gene TRBJ2-1; D tentatively fits TRBD1 or TRBD2 (5 bases each). The V gene's germline CDR1 is SGHTA and CDR2 FQGNSA. The CDR3 extends over 15 amino acids. Trimming cost V 2 bases and J 2 bases, with 10 bases left between them. CDR3 amino acids: CASSLTGPPYNEQFF. The DNA for the CDR3 is TGTGCCAGCAGCTTAACGGGGCCCCCCTACAATGAGCAGTTCTTC. Combining the CDR3 with reference TRBV7-2 and TRBJ2-1 gives the whole variable domain GAGVSQSPSNKVTEKGKDVELRCDPISGHTALYWYRQSLGQGLEFLIYFQGNSAPDKSGLPSDRFSAERTGGSVSTLTIQRTQQEDSAVYLCASSLTGPPYNEQFFGPGTRLTVL.

Many counts were recorded for this clonotype. The chain carries TRBV5-1 and TRBJ2-5; 9 nucleotides agree with TRBD1. Germline V gene data show CDR1 as SGHRS and CDR2 as YFSETQ. The V segment lost 3 bases and the J segment 0 bases; nucleotides outside the gene matches: 3. This CDR3 comprises 15 residues. The DNA for the CDR3 is TGCGCCAGCAGCTCGACAGGGGGGTACCAAGAGACCCAGTACTTC. The encoded protein is CASSSTGGYQETQYF.

The table lists this clonotype with many counts. The chain links TRBV5-1 to TRBJ1-1; 9 nucleotides match TRBD1. The J segment lost 4 bases and the V segment lost 3 bases, leaving 4 bases of the junction unmatched. The CDR3 covers 14 residues. Per germline, CDR1 SGHRS and CDR2 YFSETQ. CDR3 protein: CASSWTGASTEAFF. DNA of the CDR3: TGCGCCAGCAGCTGGACAGGGGCGAGCACTGAAGCTTTCTTT.

This clonotype was observed many times. The V call is TRBV5-1, the J call TRBJ1-1, with a weak D call TRBD1 (5 bases). V lost 4 bases to trimming and J lost 1 base, with 11 bases between them. Germline V gene lookup returns CDR1 SGHRS and CDR2 YFSETQ. The CDR3 consists of 14 residues. The CDR3 DNA follows: TGCGCCAGCAGCCCTCCTGGGACGAACACTGAAGCTTTCTTT. It translates to CASSPPGTNTEAFF.

This clonotype has at least ten counts. DNA for the CDR3: TGCAGTGCTAGAGAATCGACTAGCGCCAACAATGAGCAGTTCTTC. Translated, it gives CSARESTSANNEQFF. The chain links TRBV20-1 to TRBJ2-1; 8 bases fit TRBD2. The CDR3 is 15 amino acids. V dropped 0 bases and J dropped 5; count of bases not matched to a gene: 6. Germline loops: CDR1 DFQATT, CDR2 SNEGSKA (reference sequence).

This clonotype was counted ten times or more. The V call is TRBV7-9, the J call TRBJ2-1, with D possibly being TRBD1 (7 bases). The V and J ends lost 6 bases and 6 bases respectively, with 18 bases between them. This CDR3 is built from 15 residues. Germline V gives CDR1 SEHNR, CDR2 FQNEAQ (reference sequence). In DNA, the CDR3 is TGTGCCAGCAGACGAACAGGGGAGGTCGTCAATGAGCAGTTCTTC. As protein: CASRRTGEVVNEQFF.

There are many counts of this clonotype. The rearrangement uses TRBV6-5 and TRBJ1-2; D gene ambiguous. The CDR3 sequence is 15 residues long. V lost 3 bases and J 2 bases, leaving 13 bases between the germline ends. Germline loops: CDR1 MNHEY, CDR2 SVGAGI. The CDR3 DNA reads TGTGCCAGCAGTTATACCCGGCGAGGGAACTATGGCTACACCTTC. Protein: CASSYTRRGNYGYTF.

In this sample, this clonotype turned up many times. This chain uses TRBV20-1 with TRBJ1-6; the D is unclear. CDR1 is DFQATT, CDR2 SNEGSKA, per germline (reference sequence). CDR3 length equals 12 residues. V was pared by 0 bases and J by 7 bases, with 4 bases between. CDR3 nucleotides: TGCAGTGCTAGAGATCTGAATTCACCCCTCCACTTT. This codes for CSARDLNSPLHF.

The sample holds many counts of this clonotype. The gene calls are TRBV27 and TRBJ2-5; a weak D match, TRBD1 (6 bases). Trimming took 6 bases from V and 4 from J, leaving 18 bases between them. The germline V gene has CDR1 MNHEY and CDR2 SMNVEV (reference sequence). This CDR3 is 15 amino acids long. The CDR3 sequence: CASRGDITLPETQYF. The CDR3 DNA reads TGTGCCAGCAGGGGGGACATAACCTTGCCAGAGACCCAGTACTTC.

This clonotype appeared many times. The chain recombines TRBV7-9 with TRBJ2-3; 8 nucleotides line up with TRBD2. Germline CDR1 SEHNR, CDR2 FQNEAQ (reference sequence). The junction had 14 bases not matched to a gene; V was cut back by 5 bases and J by 4 bases. The CDR3 runs to 17 residues. CDR3 sequence (DNA): TGTGCCAGCAGCCTCAACTCGGGAGGGGGAAGAGCAGATACGCAGTATTTT. Translating it yields CASSLNSGGGRADTQYF.

This clonotype was seen at least ten times. J is TRBJ2-7 and V is TRBV28, with 8 bases that match TRBD1. Germline loops: CDR1 MDHEN, CDR2 SYDVKM. J gave up 2 bases and V 6 bases, and 6 bases lay outside the gene matches. This CDR3 is 14 amino acids long. The CDR3 nucleotides are TGTGCCAGCAGGCTAACAGGGGGGACCTACGAGCAGTACTTC. Protein: CASRLTGGTYEQYF.

This clonotype was seen a few times. This chain uses TRBV14 with TRBJ1-5, with D hard to call. In germline, CDR1 is SGHDN, CDR2 FVKESK. This CDR3 has 14 residues. Trimming removed 5 bases from V and 7 bases from J, with 15 bases in between. In nucleotides, the CDR3 is TGTGCCAGCAGCTCGTTGGGCGCCGGGCAGCCCCAGCATTTT. It encodes CASSSLGAGQPQHF.

This clonotype appeared many times. The chain joins TRBV6-6 to TRBJ2-3; D perhaps matches TRBD1 (6 bases). This CDR3 comprises 15 residues. CDR1 is MNHNY, CDR2 SVGAGI, per germline (reference sequence). V lost 2 bases and J lost 2, with 11 bases in between. CDR3 nucleotides: TGTGCCAGCAGTTACACCGGACAGTTCACAGATACGCAGTATTTT. This translates into CASSYTGQFTDTQYF.

V is TRBV11-2 and J is TRBJ2-3, with TRBD2 matching over 13 bases. Per germline, CDR1 SGHAT and CDR2 FQNNGV. Germline trimming cut 3 bases from V and 4 bases from J; bases unmatched to any gene: 13. The CDR3 is made up of 19 amino acids. CDR3 loop: CASSLPPLGLAGVSDTQYF. CDR3 sequence (DNA): TGTGCCAGCAGCTTGCCCCCCCTTGGACTAGCGGGAGTCTCAGATACGCAGTATTTT. Looking up the rest from reference TRBV11-2 and TRBJ2-3 gives the full variable domain: EAGVAQSPRYKIIEKRQSVAFWCNPISGHATLYWYQQILGQGPKLLIQFQNNGVVDDSQLPKDRFSAERLKGVDSTLKIQPAKLEDSAVYLCASSLPPLGLAGVSDTQYFGPGTRLTVL.

This clonotype was recorded at least ten times. The chain couples TRBV20-1 to TRBJ2-2; 9 bases agree with TRBD2. Germline values: CDR1 DFQATT, CDR2 SNEGSKA (reference sequence). The junction had 11 bases not matched to a gene; V was cut back by 3 bases and J by 3 bases. This CDR3 contains 17 residues. As DNA, the CDR3 is TGCAGTGCTAGGGGAGGGGCGGGAGGGCCCGACACCGGGGAGCTGTTTTTT. This codes for CSARGGAGGPDTGELFF.

This clonotype has at least ten counts. CDR3 sequence: CASSYSSANEQYF. CDR3 nucleotides: TGTGCCAGCAGTTACTCGTCGGCAAACGAGCAGTACTTC. The rearrangement uses TRBV6-5 and TRBJ2-7, with D hard to call. Trimming stripped 0 bases from V and 5 bases from J, with 8 bases between. The length of the CDR3 is 13 residues. Germline V gene data show CDR1 as MNHEY and CDR2 as SVGAGI.

This clonotype was detected ten times or more. The chain uses TRBV20-1 and TRBJ2-7; D not certain. The CDR3 totals 14 residues. The V end lost 5 bases, the J end lost 3 bases, and 17 bases lay between the germline ends. Per germline, CDR1 DFQATT and CDR2 SNEGSKA (reference sequence). This CDR3 reads CSAPLQIGNYEQYF. The CDR3 bases are TGCAGTGCTCCCCTACAGATTGGAAACTACGAGCAGTACTTC.

In this sample, this clonotype turned up many times. The chain combines TRBV4-2 with TRBJ1-2; no clear D. From germline, CDR1 is LGHNA and CDR2 YNFKEQ. V was clipped by 3 bases and J by 5 bases, with 13 bases between them. The CDR3 spans 14 residues. The CDR3 loop is CASSQGLTQYGYTF. The CDR3 region has the DNA TGTGCCAGCAGCCAGGGATTGACCCAATATGGCTACACCTTC.

This clonotype came up many times. This CDR3 is CASSSIGELFF. Here the CDR3 DNA reads TGTGCCAGCAGTTCAATCGGGGAGCTGTTTTTT. The chain carries TRBV27 and TRBJ2-2; D gene uncertain. The CDR3 is made up of 11 amino acids. Germline V gene lookup returns CDR1 MNHEY and CDR2 SMNVEV (reference sequence). With 4 bases removed from V and 7 bases from J, the gap between germline ends came to 4 bases.

This clonotype was counted between two and nine times. The rearrangement uses TRBV5-1 and TRBJ1-1, with D uncertain. The V gene lost 4 bases and the J gene lost 7 bases, with 14 bases spanning the gap. The germline CDR1 and CDR2 sequences are SGHRS and YFSETQ. This CDR3 is 13 amino acids long. CDR3: CASSTPGRGEAFF. In DNA, the CDR3 is TGCGCCAGCAGCACTCCGGGCCGAGGTGAAGCTTTCTTT.

This clonotype was recorded at least ten times. This rearrangement joins TRBV5-1 to TRBJ2-7, with TRBD1 matching 7 bases. The germline CDR1 and CDR2 sequences are SGHRS and YFSETQ. The ends lost 2 bases at V and 5 bases at J; junction bases unmatched: 7. The CDR3 covers 14 residues. DNA for the CDR3: TGCGCCAGCAGCTTCGCCATGACAGGGAACGAGCAGTACTTC. Translating gives CASSFAMTGNEQYF.

V and J are TRBV27 and TRBJ2-5, with no clear D. V dropped 2 bases and J dropped 3 bases, with 16 bases sitting between them. CDR3 length: 16 amino acids. In germline, CDR1 is MNHEY, CDR2 SMNVEV (reference sequence). The CDR3: CASSLRFVAEEETQYF. CDR3 coding DNA: TGTGCCAGCAGTTTAAGGTTTGTGGCAGAAGAAGAGACCCAGTACTTC.

At least ten counts were recorded for this clonotype. The genes are TRBV27 and TRBJ2-5; TRBD2 aligns across 8 bases. After removal of 4 bases from V and 5 bases from J, the junction contained 9 bases not matched to a gene. The CDR3 consists of 15 residues. CDR1 is MNHEY, CDR2 SMNVEV, per germline (reference sequence). Here the CDR3 reads CASSSEREGRETQYF. The CDR3, as DNA: TGTGCCAGCAGTTCGGAACGGGAGGGCCGGGAGACCCAGTACTTC.

This clonotype was seen ten or more times. V is TRBV20-1 and J is TRBJ2-1; 11 bases are shared with TRBD1. The germline CDR1 and CDR2 sequences are DFQATT and SNEGSKA (reference sequence). Trimming took 6 bases from V and 7 from J; bases not matched to a gene: 11. The CDR3 contains 15 residues. The CDR3 sequence is CSAAGQGAFGNEQFF. The CDR3 DNA is TGCAGTGCAGCCGGACAGGGGGCGTTTGGGAATGAGCAGTTCTTC.

This clonotype appeared many times. This chain joins TRBV25-1 and TRBJ2-3; 14 bases are shared with TRBD2. The CDR3 consists of 13 residues. Trimming at V came to 9 bases and at J to 5 bases, leaving 1 base not matched to a gene. CDR1 and CDR2 from the germline V gene are MGHDK and SYGVNS. Here the CDR3 DNA reads TGTGCCAGTGGACTAGCGGGAGGAGATACGCAGTATTTT. Translation: CASGLAGGDTQYF.

This clonotype was counted at least ten times. The chain has TRBV6-6 and TRBJ1-1; D is ambiguous. Germline CDR1 MNHNY, CDR2 SVGAGI (reference sequence). The CDR3 covers 13 residues. The V end lost 7 bases, the J end lost 5 bases, and 14 bases lay between the germline ends. For the CDR3, the DNA is TGTGCCAGCAACGCCGAGGTGAGAACTGAAGCTTTCTTT. This translates into CASNAEVRTEAFF.